The text below deals with one TCR beta chain. What it binds is not known. The data belong to a study of Ad26.COV2.S vaccination and SARS-CoV-2 variants. Study-wide background: Ad26.COV2.S arm of COV1001 included the donor. Ad26.COV2.S was injected intramuscularly once or twice, 56 days apart. Whole-study results and caveats: Spike-specific TCR breadth in vaccine recipients exceeded that seen in placebo recipients. There was a possibility that the TCR breadth and depth analyses underestimated total T cell responses.

Data came from immunoSEQ multiplex PCR; TCRdb stores just in-frame clones and leaves some out. The data contain roughly 450,000 clones, 90% of them seen just once; the ten biggest clones take up 9% to 15%. The treatment here: 15 to 20 received Ad26.COV2.S at low or high dose, single or two shots; 5 received placebo; per-sample allocation not given. After the first vaccine or placebo injection, samples were drawn on day 63. Per germline, CDR1 MNHEY and CDR2 SVGEGT. The CDR3 has 17 amino acids. V was shortened by 6 bases and J by 2 bases, with 23 bases between the two germline ends. The receptor was isolated from a person aged 18-65 years who received the Ad26.COV2.S COVID-19 vaccine or a placebo. The input for sequencing was peripheral blood, taken in a trial of Ad26.COV2.S vaccine versus placebo. The chain employs TRBV6-2 or TRBV6-3 and TRBJ2-7; possibly TRBD1 for D (6 bases). CDR3 in amino acids: CASSFPSRSGTTYEQYF. The CDR3 nucleotides are TGTGCCAGCAGCTTCCCCTCTAGGTCCGGGACAACCTACGAGCAGTACTTC.